This T cell receptor beta chain was recovered during a study of blood T cell repertoires in COVID-19 (dated by TCRdb to the early 2020s). Background on the whole study: Collaborator samples came from the United States, Italy and Spain and covered acute and convalescent phases of COVID-19. The material from the prospective study consisted of cDNA or gDNA derived from T cells, B-cell-depleted T cells, or PBMCs. Deeply sampled blood TCRbeta repertoires from subjects exposed to, actively infected with, or recovered from COVID-19 were included in the dataset. The repertoires were released in a freely available public database meant as a resource for research on the immune response to SARS-CoV-2. Samples came from the ongoing ImmuneRACE study (first 160 participants) plus 1,254 subjects from 6 global collaborators. Nearly every sample came with metadata listing a de-identified subject ID, COVID-19 status, age in years and sex. Where HLA class I and class II types were available, the types were taken from metadata supplied by the sample provider, not from assay-based typing. The investigation overall reported the following: The amount of clinical and demographic metadata varied by source and participant and was provided uncurated.

V is clipped by 2 bases and J by 8 bases, and the sequence between their germline boundaries is 9 bases long. The CDR3, cysteine through phenylalanine, is 13 amino acids long. Left in the record is the CDR3 DNA by itself, 39 bases read in frame from the first base. As concerns this clone: Its cognate antigen has yet to be identified. No base quality information exists; no much larger clone differs at one position.

TCRbeta CDR3 regions were amplified from genomic DNA using the immunoSEQ Assay, a bias-controlled multiplex PCR. In the source study's methods: Nucleated cell counts per sample were estimated from amplification of reference gene primers within the assay. To quantify the absolute abundance of each unique TCRbeta CDR3 rearrangement, sequence reads were collapsed and filtered. For each sample, productive Simpson clonality was calculated as the square root of Simpson's diversity index across productive rearrangements. TCRdb holds this immuneACCESS table with in-frame rearrangements only. Some clones are missing; in checked studies, unresolved V genes explain under half, and the rest has no known cause. V and J calls and clone size are given by that table; D and trimming were obtained from the DNA. The sample table shows fewer than 200,000 clones, and roughly 87% are seen once. The leading ten clones occupy roughly 1.4% of the sample.

Each collaborating institution followed its own protocols to collect whole blood in K2EDTA tubes. For TCRbeta analysis, collaborators shipped samples as frozen whole blood, isolated PBMCs, or DNA extracted from either of those sample types. The sequenced sample was peripheral blood. The clonotype comes from a woman in her forties or fifties with acute or convalescent COVID-19. In this chain, TRBV12-3 or TRBV12-4 is recombined with TRBJ2-2; no D segment can be confidently identified. The CDR3 loop reads CASSLYLAGELFF. The sequenced DNA: TGTGCCAGCAGTTTATATCTCGCGGGGGAGCTGTTTTTT.